This T cell receptor (beta chain) derives from a study of T cell responses to AZD1222 COVID-19 vaccine. General study findings and limits: Donors were largely white British and mainly female; clonal diversity was possibly underestimated.

This CDR3 contains 17 residues. J lost 1 base, V lost 4 bases, and 9 bases had no gene match. Germline V gives CDR1 SGHDT, CDR2 YYEEEE. A single count supports this clone. Its antigen is still unknown. Clones were read by immunoSEQ multiplex PCR, and TCRdb kept only the in-frame ones, dropping some. Of some 140,000 clones in the sample, about four fifths are singletons; the top ten hold 4.1%. The input for sequencing was peripheral blood, taken on day 0 of AZD1222 vaccination. This TCR was recovered from an adult in good health. The chain joins TRBV5-6 to TRBJ2-1; 9 positions agree with TRBD1. The CDR3 region is CASSARAGTGSYNEQFF. CDR3 in DNA: TGTGCCAGCAGCGCAAGAGCCGGGACAGGGTCCTACAATGAGCAGTTCTTC.